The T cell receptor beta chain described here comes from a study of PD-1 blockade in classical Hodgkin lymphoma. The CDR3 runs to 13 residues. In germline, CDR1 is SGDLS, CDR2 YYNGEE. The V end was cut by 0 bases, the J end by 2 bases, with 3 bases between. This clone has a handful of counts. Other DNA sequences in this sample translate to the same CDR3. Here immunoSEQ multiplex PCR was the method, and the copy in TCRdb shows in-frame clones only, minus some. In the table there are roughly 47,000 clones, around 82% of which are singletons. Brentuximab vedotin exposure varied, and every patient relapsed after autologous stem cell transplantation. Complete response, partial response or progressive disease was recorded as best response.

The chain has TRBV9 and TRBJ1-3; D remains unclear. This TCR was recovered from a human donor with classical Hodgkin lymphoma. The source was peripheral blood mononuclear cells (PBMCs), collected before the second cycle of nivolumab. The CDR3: CASSVGPGNTIYF. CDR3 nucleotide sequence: TGTGCCAGCAGCGTAGGGCCTGGAAACACCATATATTTT.